A single sample is the source of the 7 T cell receptor beta chains below, sequenced in a study of OX40 agonist ivuxolimab in advanced cancers. Sequenced by immunoSEQ multiplex PCR; TCRdb stores in-frame clones only, minus some. The profile covers about 22,000 clones, with 65% to 85% appearing a single time and around 13% taken by the ten largest. Material: CD4+ or CD8+ T cells sorted from blood, obtained in a trial of the OX40 agonist ivuxolimab. The source is an adult with an advanced solid tumor such as melanoma, head and neck, liver or kidney cancer.

The CDR3 bases are TGCGCCAGCAGCTTGGGCCAGAGCTCCTACAATGAGCAGTTCTTC. It yields the protein CASSLGQSSYNEQFF. This rearrangement joins TRBV5-1 to TRBJ2-1, with D unclear. CDR3 length: 15 residues. CDR1 SGHRS and CDR2 YFSETQ come from the germline V gene. V was trimmed by 0 bases and J by 0 bases, leaving 7 bases between them.

The chain joins TRBV19 to TRBJ1-1, with TRBD1 matching 8 bases. V lost 5 bases, J lost 2 bases, and 4 bases stayed unmatched. Looked up from germline, CDR1 is LNHDA and CDR2 is SQIVND (reference sequence). This CDR3 has 14 amino acids. CDR3 protein: CASSEGQANTEAFF. The CDR3 DNA reads as TGTGCCAGTAGTGAGGGACAGGCCAACACTGAAGCTTTCTTT.

The chain couples TRBV6-1 to TRBJ1-1; D is uncertain. This CDR3 is 14 amino acids long. The germline gives CDR1 MNHNS, CDR2 SASEGT. The V end lost 7 bases, the J end lost 14 bases, and 26 bases lay between the germline ends. CDR3 amino acids: CASTLTSGGRASFF. The CDR3 DNA is TGTGCCAGCACCCTAACCTCGGGTGGGAGGGCTTCCTTCTTT.

This clone has only a few counts. The sample has other DNA sequences that encode this CDR3 too. The rearrangement joins TRBV2 to TRBJ1-6; maybe TRBD1 (6 bases). Deletions cut 4 bases from V and 14 bases from J, with 15 bases between. Germline values: CDR1 SNHLY, CDR2 FYNNEI. The CDR3 extends over 13 amino acids. The CDR3 spells CASSGRGAGTLHF. Written as DNA, the CDR3 is TGTGCCAGCAGTGGTCGGGGGGCGGGGACCCTCCACTTT.

The V gene is TRBV5-1, the J gene TRBJ2-5; 7 bases map to TRBD2. V was pared by 3 bases and J by 1 base, with 6 bases of the junction left unmatched. Germline V gives CDR1 SGHRS, CDR2 YFSETQ. The CDR3 loop spans 15 amino acids. The chain's CDR3 is CASSSGTISQETQYF. CDR3 nucleotide sequence: TGCGCCAGCAGCTCTGGGACTATCTCCCAAGAGACCCAGTACTTC.

This chain joins TRBV2 and TRBJ1-5; 9 bases line up with TRBD1. The CDR3 spans 16 residues. The germline CDR1 and CDR2 sequences are SNHLY and FYNNEI. Trimming removed 1 base from V and 4 bases from J; junction bases left unmatched: 5. CDR3: CASSEEGGQGNQPQHF. In nucleotides, the CDR3 is TGTGCCAGCAGTGAAGAGGGTGGACAGGGGAATCAGCCCCAGCATTTT. Full variable domain (rest looked up from reference TRBV2 and TRBJ1-5): EPEVTQTPSHQVTQMGQEVILRCVPISNHLYFYWYRQILGQKVEFLVSFYNNEISEKSEIFDDQFSVERPDGSNFTLKIRSTKLEDSAMYFCASSEEGGQGNQPQHFGDGTRLSIL.

The rearrangement uses TRBV19 and TRBJ1-5; no reliable D call. Germline CDR1 LNHDA, CDR2 SQIVND (reference sequence). The CDR3 is 16 amino acids. Trimming left V 3 bases short and J 1 base short, with 13 bases between. CDR3 sequence (DNA): TGTGCCAGTAGTATTATGGGGTCTTCGAGCAATCAGCCCCAGCATTTT. Translated: CASSIMGSSSNQPQHF.